The source of this T cell receptor (beta chain) is a study of shared clonotypes between healthy human individuals. Study details: CD4 naive and CD4 memory each took three plates per donor, while CD8 naive took two and CD8 memory one.

Trimming at V came to 7 bases and at J to 7 bases, leaving 14 bases not matched to a gene. The germline V gene has CDR1 MDHEN and CDR2 SYDVKM. This CDR3 is built from 15 residues. At deep level, the assay was performed. Profiled with immunoSEQ multiplex PCR; TCRdb holds only in-frame clones, not every one. The data show around 1.4 million clones, around 98.5% seen once. This rearrangement joins TRBV28 to TRBJ1-2; 8 bases map to TRBD1. The TCR comes from a man under 40 in good health. Sequenced: naive CD4+ T cells sorted from blood. The subset here: CD45RA+ positively selected. CDR3 in DNA: TGTGCCAGCACCTCCACAGGGGGGACCCTAGCTGGCTACACCTTC. The encoded protein is CASTSTGGTLAGYTF.